This record looks at one TCR beta chain sequence and its context. Its cognate antigen is unknown. The data derive from a study of post-analysis software for immune sequencing data. Turning to the study itself: The patients showed relapsing-remitting, secondary progressive and progressive-relapsing multiple sclerosis courses.

The study, taken as a whole, reports: Strong co-clustering by F measure linked samples that shared a preparation batch. A few TRBV segments (TRBV5-6, TRBV5-1 and TRBV20-1 among them) occurred more frequently in patients than in controls.

Trimming left V 0 bases short and J 5 bases short, with 13 bases between. CDR1 and CDR2 from the germline V gene are MGHRA and YSYEKL. The CDR3 is 15 residues long. Incorporated into the TCR beta cDNA libraries were unique molecular identifiers, which served to reduce PCR and sequencing biases. A single record per CDR3 protein comes from TCRdb applying MiXCR to the PCR reads. The sample gives roughly 620,000 distinct CDR3 sequences, 44% of which show up once; around 1.7% is in the top ten. The clonotype was recovered from a girl between 5 and 17 years old with multiple sclerosis. The chain carries TRBV4-1 and TRBJ2-5, with a possible D match to TRBD2 (5 bases). Sequences were obtained from blood. The CDR3: CASSQDRREHETQYF. CDR3 DNA: TGCGCCAGCAGCCAAGATCGCCGGGAACATGAGACCCAGTACTTC.